The entry below gives a single T cell receptor (beta chain) sequence along with its context. These data belong to a study of cytotoxic CD8 clonotypes in ibrutinib-treated CLL. Overall study context: Mean productive templates were 255,043; mean productive rearrangements were over 80,000.

The V and J ends lost 1 base and 1 base respectively, with 10 bases between them. This CDR3 contains 15 residues. CDR1 is SGHDN and CDR2 is FVKESK in the germline V gene. Investigators sought sequencing depths of between 1 in 200,000 and 1 in 1 million T cells. Sequenced by immunoSEQ multiplex PCR; TCRdb stores in-frame clones only, minus some. This sample yields fewer than 400,000 clones, of which about 64% are seen a single time; about 6.7% belongs to the top ten. TCR beta library input comprised about 1.9 micrograms of genomic DNA from cryopreserved PBMCs. This chain uses TRBV14 with TRBJ1-1; unclear D gene. This TCR was recovered from a human donor with chronic lymphocytic leukemia. The specimen was PBMCs, collected after 36 months of ibrutinib treatment. The CDR3: CASSQGFRRNTEAFF. CDR3 in DNA: TGTGCCAGCAGCCAAGGATTCCGGCGGAACACTGAAGCTTTCTTT.